These 20 T cell receptor beta chains were all obtained from the same sample, sequenced in a study of blood T cell repertoires in COVID-19. Libraries were prepared by immunoSEQ multiplex PCR; TCRdb keeps only in-frame clonotypes and omits some of them. The sample gives some 330,000 clones, roughly 90% of which show up once; under 5% is in the top ten. The source material was peripheral blood. The source of these receptors is a woman between 45 and 65 years old with active or convalescent COVID-19.

This chain connects TRBV7-3 to TRBJ1-1; weak D call: TRBD1 (5 bases). CDR3 length: 14 amino acids. In germline, CDR1 is SGHTA, CDR2 FQGTGA. The ends were cut back, 5 bases at V and 4 bases at J, with 14 bases in the middle. CDR3 sequence (DNA): TGTGCCAGCAGCCTCACAGGCGCCGCCACTGAAGCTTTCTTT. Protein: CASSLTGAATEAFF.

This clone was seen only a few times. CDR3 amino acids: CASGQGSGAFF. In DNA form, the CDR3 reads TGTGCTAGTGGTCAGGGGTCGGGAGCTTTCTTT. The J gene is TRBJ1-1, the V gene TRBV12-5, with D maybe TRBD1 (6 bases). The germline gives CDR1 LGHNT, CDR2 FRNRAP. Trimming left V 5 bases short and J 10 bases short, with 11 bases between. There are 11 residues in the CDR3. The full variable domain, completed using reference TRBV12-5 and TRBJ1-1, is DARVTQTPRHKVTEMGQEVTMRCQPILGHNTVFWYRQTMMQGLELLAYFRNRAPLDDSGMPKDRFSAEMPDATLATLKIQPSEPRDSAVYFCASGQGSGAFFGQGTRLTVV.

This chain uses TRBV30 with TRBJ1-3; D unclear. The germline CDR1 and CDR2 sequences are GTSNPN and SVGIG (reference sequence). The CDR3 contains 14 residues. Between the trimmed V and J ends, which lost 1 base and 2 bases, there was a span of 9 bases. The CDR3 DNA reads as TGTGCCTGGAGTGGAGTTTCCACTGGAAACACCATATATTTT. This sequence encodes CAWSGVSTGNTIYF. Supplemented by reference TRBV30 and TRBJ1-3, the full variable domain reads SQTIHQWPATLVQPVGSPLSLECTVEGTSNPNLYWYRQAAGRGLQLLFYSVGIGQISSEVPQNLSASRPQDRQFILSSKKLLLSDSGFYLCAWSGVSTGNTIYFGEGSWLTVV.

Comments on this clone: This specimen includes other DNA sequences encoding the same CDR3. The chain has TRBV29-1 and TRBJ2-3, with 8 bases identical to TRBD2. Germline V gives CDR1 SQVTM, CDR2 ANQGSEA. The CDR3 is made up of 15 amino acids. Losses at the gene ends were 1 base for V and 6 bases for J; bases not matched to a gene: 9. The CDR3 coding sequence is TGCAGCGTTGAAGGCCCGGGAGGGCCAGGGGATACGCAGTATTTT. Its protein product is CSVEGPGGPGDTQYF.

This clone was recorded once. The chain recombines TRBV4-3 with TRBJ2-2, with 7 bases identical to TRBD1. CDR1 LGHNA and CDR2 YSLEER come from the germline V gene. The CDR3 is 16 residues long. Germline trimming cut 4 bases from V and 3 bases from J; bases unmatched to any gene: 8. DNA for the CDR3: TGCGCCAGCAGCCTACAGGGGTTTCCGGACACCGGGGAGCTGTTTTTT. This codes for CASSLQGFPDTGELFF.

The chain couples TRBV7-9 to TRBJ2-1; TRBD2 matches 10 bases. The CDR3 totals 19 residues. Germline loops: CDR1 SEHNR, CDR2 FQNEAQ (reference sequence). V gave up 3 bases and J gave up 8 bases; unmatched junction bases: 19. DNA for the CDR3: TGTGCCAGCAGCTTGATGGCTAGCGGGAGAGGATTAGGAGGGGATGAGCAGTTCTTC. This codes for CASSLMASGRGLGGDEQFF.

The J gene is TRBJ2-1, the V gene TRBV4-1, with a tentative D call TRBD2 (6 bases). Deletions cut 0 bases from V and 6 bases from J, with 12 bases between. From germline, CDR1 is MGHRA and CDR2 YSYEKL. The CDR3 totals 15 residues. CDR3 protein: CASSQEYSRGNEQFF. CDR3 nucleotides: TGCGCCAGCAGCCAAGAATACTCGCGGGGCAATGAGCAGTTCTTC.

This chain links TRBV10-3 with TRBJ2-1; a weak D match, TRBD2 (5 bases). The length of the CDR3 is 13 residues. CDR1 and CDR2 from the germline V gene are ENHRY and SYGVKD. Deletions cut 0 bases from V and 7 bases from J, with 7 bases between. The DNA for the CDR3 is TGTGCCATCAGTGAGTCGACGGGAAATGAGCAGTTCTTC. Amino acid sequence: CAISESTGNEQFF.

The J gene is TRBJ2-3, the V gene TRBV5-1; 8 bases agree with TRBD2. Per the germline V gene, CDR1 is SGHRS and CDR2 is YFSETQ. The CDR3 length is 16 residues. With 4 bases clipped from V and 1 base from J, the junction kept 8 bases outside the gene matches. CDR3 residues: CASSPGRGDRTDTQYF. The CDR3 coding sequence is TGCGCCAGCAGCCCCGGGAGGGGGGACCGCACAGATACGCAGTATTTT.

The chain joins TRBV4-2 to TRBJ2-2; 14 nucleotides line up with TRBD2. This CDR3 has 18 residues. Unmatched junction bases numbered 9, after V lost 5 bases and J lost 4 bases. From germline, CDR1 is LGHNA and CDR2 YNFKEQ. The CDR3 here is CASSKPGLAGVLTGELFF. The CDR3 nucleotides are TGTGCCAGCAGCAAGCCGGGACTAGCGGGAGTACTCACCGGGGAGCTGTTTTTT.

The gene calls are TRBV5-8 and TRBJ2-2; D possibly corresponds to TRBD1 (5 bases). Germline CDR1 and CDR2: SGHTS and YDEGEE. The CDR3 is 17 residues long. V was pared by 6 bases and J by 1 base, with 19 bases between. CDR3 sequence (DNA): TGTGCCAGCAACCGTGCGTGGACACCCCTGAACACCGGGGAGCTGTTTTTT. It codes for CASNRAWTPLNTGELFF.

DNA for the CDR3: TGTGCCAGCAGCCGGGCGGCAGCCTACGAGCAGTACTTC. Amino acids: CASSRAAAYEQYF. V gene TRBV7-8 combines with J gene TRBJ2-7; D is ambiguous. This CDR3 region has 13 residues. CDR1 is SGHVS and CDR2 is FQNEAQ in the germline V gene. V lost 5 bases to trimming and J lost 2 bases, with 10 bases between them.

V usage is TRBV29-1 and J usage is TRBJ1-4, with D uncertain. Per the germline V gene, CDR1 is SQVTM and CDR2 is ANQGSEA. Trimming removed 3 bases from V and 5 bases from J, with 7 bases in between. The CDR3 contains 12 residues. The CDR3: CSVDLRNEKLFF. CDR3 nucleotide sequence: TGCAGCGTTGATTTGCGGAATGAAAAACTGTTTTTT.

The V call is TRBV6-6, the J call TRBJ1-5; 9 bases map to TRBD1. The CDR3 is made up of 14 amino acids. Germline V gene sequence: CDR1 MNHNY, CDR2 SVGAGI (reference sequence). Trimming cost V 6 bases and J 6 bases; bases outside gene matches: 6. The CDR3 coding sequence is TGTGCCAGCAGATCCGGGACAGGGATTCAGCCCCAGCATTTT. Protein sequence: CASRSGTGIQPQHF.

The chain combines TRBV28 with TRBJ1-1; D gene unclear. The germline CDR1 and CDR2 sequences are MDHEN and SYDVKM. This CDR3 has 11 amino acids. The germline V and J ends were trimmed by 9 bases and 1 base, with 6 bases remaining between them. This CDR3 is CASEGNTEAFF. In nucleotides, the CDR3 is TGTGCCAGTGAGGGGAACACTGAAGCTTTCTTT. The whole variable domain, filled in from reference TRBV28 and TRBJ1-1, reads DVKVTQSSRYLVKRTGEKVFLECVQDMDHENMFWYRQDPGLGLRLIYFSYDVKMKEKGDIPEGYSVSREKKERFSLILESASTNQTSMYLCASEGNTEAFFGQGTRLTVV.

The V gene is TRBV29-1, the J gene TRBJ2-7, with 8 positions matching TRBD2. Germline V lookup: CDR1 SQVTM, CDR2 ANQGSEA. Trimming removed 2 bases from V and 7 bases from J; junction bases left unmatched: 13. The CDR3 length is 15 residues. CDR3 sequence (DNA): TGCAGCGTTGAATTATTCCAAGCGGGAGAAGATGAGCAGTACTTC. It codes for CSVELFQAGEDEQYF.

The DNA for the CDR3 is TGTGCCTGGAACCAGGGCATGAATGAAAAACTGTTTTTT. Residues: CAWNQGMNEKLFF. This chain joins TRBV30 and TRBJ1-4; TRBD1 is a possible D gene (5 bases). Per the germline V gene, CDR1 is GTSNPN and CDR2 is SVGIG (reference sequence). V was shortened by 4 bases and J by 5 bases, with 11 bases between the two germline ends. There are 13 residues in the CDR3. Filled out from reference TRBV30 and TRBJ1-4, the complete variable domain reads SQTIHQWPATLVQPVGSPLSLECTVEGTSNPNLYWYRQAAGRGLQLLFYSVGIGQISSEVPQNLSASRPQDRQFILSSKKLLLSDSGFYLCAWNQGMNEKLFFGSGTQLSVL.

The V gene is TRBV7-9, the J gene TRBJ2-1; TRBD2 matches 9 bases. This CDR3 comprises 16 residues. Per the germline V gene, CDR1 is SEHNR and CDR2 is FQNEAQ (reference sequence). Trimming cost V 4 bases and J 8 bases; bases outside gene matches: 12. The CDR3 spells CASSYERGATGDEQFF. CDR3 sequence (DNA): TGTGCCAGCAGCTACGAGCGGGGGGCCACTGGGGATGAGCAGTTCTTC. Using reference TRBV7-9 and TRBJ2-1 for the parts outside the CDR3, the full variable domain is DTGVSQNPRHKITKRGQNVTFRCDPISEHNRLYWYRQTLGQGPEFLTYFQNEAQLEKSRLLSDRFSAERPKGSFSTLEIQRTEQGDSAMYLCASSYERGATGDEQFFGPGTRLTVL.

This chain links TRBV5-4 with TRBJ1-5; D unresolved. CDR3 length: 15 amino acids. Trimming cost V 0 bases and J 10 bases, with 17 bases left between them. Germline CDR1 is SGHNT and CDR2 is YYREEE (reference sequence). The CDR3 sequence is CASSLGPRTEQPQHF. The CDR3 DNA reads as TGTGCCAGCAGCTTGGGGCCCCGCACCGAACAACCCCAGCATTTT. Using reference TRBV5-4 and TRBJ1-5 for the parts outside the CDR3, the full variable domain is ETGVTQSPTHLIKTRGQQVTLRCSSQSGHNTVSWYQQALGQGPQFIFQYYREEENGRGNFPPRFSGLQFPNYSSELNVNALELDDSALYLCASSLGPRTEQPQHFGDGTRLSIL.

The chain carries TRBV5-1 and TRBJ2-1, with 12 nucleotides matching TRBD1. Per the germline V gene, CDR1 is SGHRS and CDR2 is YFSETQ. This CDR3 region has 16 residues. J was trimmed by 7 bases and V by 4 bases; bases with no gene match: 9. CDR3 loop: CASSETGQGAWNEQFF. In nucleotides, the CDR3 is TGCGCCAGCAGCGAAACGGGACAGGGGGCCTGGAATGAGCAGTTCTTC.